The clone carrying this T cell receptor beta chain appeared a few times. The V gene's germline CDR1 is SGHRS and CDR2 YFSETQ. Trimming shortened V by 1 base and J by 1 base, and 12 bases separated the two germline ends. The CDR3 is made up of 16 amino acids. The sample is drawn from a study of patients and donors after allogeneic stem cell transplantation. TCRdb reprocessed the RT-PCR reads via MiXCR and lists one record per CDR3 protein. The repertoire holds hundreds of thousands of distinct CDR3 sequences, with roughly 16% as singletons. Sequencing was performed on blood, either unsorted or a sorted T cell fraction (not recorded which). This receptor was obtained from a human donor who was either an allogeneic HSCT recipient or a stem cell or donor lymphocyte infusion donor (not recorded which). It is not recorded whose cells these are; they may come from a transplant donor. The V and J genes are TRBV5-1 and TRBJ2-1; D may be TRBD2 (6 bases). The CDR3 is CASSLSPGLSYNEQFF. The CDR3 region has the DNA TGCGCCAGCAGCTTGTCCCCGGGACTTTCCTACAATGAGCAGTTCTTC.